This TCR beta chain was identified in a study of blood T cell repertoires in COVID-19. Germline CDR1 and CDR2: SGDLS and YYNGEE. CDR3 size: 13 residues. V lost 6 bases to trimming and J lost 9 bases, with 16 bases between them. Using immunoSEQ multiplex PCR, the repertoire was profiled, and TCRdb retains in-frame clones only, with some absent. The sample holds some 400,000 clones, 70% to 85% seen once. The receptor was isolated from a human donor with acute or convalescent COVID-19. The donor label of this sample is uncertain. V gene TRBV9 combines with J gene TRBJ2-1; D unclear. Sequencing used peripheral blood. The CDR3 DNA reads TGTGCCAGCATGCCCCTGATATCCGGTGAGCAGTTCTTC. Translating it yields CASMPLISGEQFF. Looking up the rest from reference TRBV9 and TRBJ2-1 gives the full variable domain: DSGVTQTPKHLITATGQRVTLRCSPRSGDLSVYWYQQSLDQGLQFLIQYYNGEERAKGNILERFSAQQFPDLHSELNLSSLELGDSALYFCASMPLISGEQFFGPGTRLTVL.